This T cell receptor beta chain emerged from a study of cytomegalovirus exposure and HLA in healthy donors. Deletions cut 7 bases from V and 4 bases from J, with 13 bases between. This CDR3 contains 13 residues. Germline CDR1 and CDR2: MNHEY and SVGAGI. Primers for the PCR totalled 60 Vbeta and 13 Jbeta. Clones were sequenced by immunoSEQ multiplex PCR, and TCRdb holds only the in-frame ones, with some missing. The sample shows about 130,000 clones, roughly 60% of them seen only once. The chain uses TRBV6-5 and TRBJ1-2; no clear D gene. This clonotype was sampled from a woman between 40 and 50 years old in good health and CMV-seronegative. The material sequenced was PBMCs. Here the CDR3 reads CASTEEGAYGYTF. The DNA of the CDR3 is TGTGCCAGCACCGAAGAGGGTGCCTATGGCTACACCTTC.